This T cell receptor (beta chain) was captured in a study of T cell responses to AZD1222 COVID-19 vaccine. The table came from immunoSEQ multiplex PCR; TCRdb's copy has only in-frame clones and leaves some out. Here the sample spans some 140,000 clones, approximately 93% being singletons. A remark on this clone: Its target is unknown.

The CDR3 extends over 14 amino acids. The germline V and J ends were trimmed by 6 bases and 4 bases, with 16 bases remaining between them. Germline assignment: CDR1 SQVTM and CDR2 ANQGSEA. Study-wide results and caveats: White British ancestry dominated among donors, who included more females, and clonal diversity was possibly underestimated. Reports say nearly half of spike-specific TCRs go after unmutated variant regions. CD4 TCRs linked to vaccination spanned spike, dominating at 160-218 and 743-854.

Sequencing used peripheral blood, obtained on day 0 of AZD1222 vaccination. The TCR sequence derives from an adult in good health. The rearrangement links TRBV29-1 to TRBJ1-3, with D unresolved. CDR3 region: CSVKGIRGGNTIYF. The CDR3 nucleotides are TGCAGCGTGAAGGGTATACGGGGAGGAAACACCATATATTTT.